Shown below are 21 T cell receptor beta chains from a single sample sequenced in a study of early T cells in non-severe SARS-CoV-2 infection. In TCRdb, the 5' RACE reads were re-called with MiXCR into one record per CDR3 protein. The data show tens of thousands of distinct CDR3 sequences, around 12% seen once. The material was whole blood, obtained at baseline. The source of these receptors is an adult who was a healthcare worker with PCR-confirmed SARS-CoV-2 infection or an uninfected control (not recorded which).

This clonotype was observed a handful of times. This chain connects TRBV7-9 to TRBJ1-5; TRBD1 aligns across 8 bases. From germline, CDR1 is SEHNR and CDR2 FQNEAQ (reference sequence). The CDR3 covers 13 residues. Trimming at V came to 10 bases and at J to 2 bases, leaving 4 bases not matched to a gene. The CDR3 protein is CAISQGGNQPQHF. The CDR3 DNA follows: TGTGCCATCTCACAGGGGGGCAATCAGCCCCAGCATTTT.

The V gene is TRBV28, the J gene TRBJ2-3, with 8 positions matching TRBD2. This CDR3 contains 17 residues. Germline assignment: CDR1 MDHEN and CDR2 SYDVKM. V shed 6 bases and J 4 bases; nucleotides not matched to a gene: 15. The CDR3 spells CASSPSLAGGLPDTQYF. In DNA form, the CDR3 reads TGTGCCAGCAGCCCAAGTTTGGCGGGAGGACTGCCAGATACGCAGTATTTT.

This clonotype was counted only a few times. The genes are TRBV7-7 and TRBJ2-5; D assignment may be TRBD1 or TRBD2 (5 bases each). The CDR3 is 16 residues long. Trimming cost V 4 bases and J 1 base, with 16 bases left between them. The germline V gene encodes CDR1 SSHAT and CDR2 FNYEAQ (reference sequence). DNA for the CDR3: TGTGCCAGCAGCTCCGGGGCCCAGGTTTTCCAAGAGACCCAGTACTTC. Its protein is CASSSGAQVFQETQYF.

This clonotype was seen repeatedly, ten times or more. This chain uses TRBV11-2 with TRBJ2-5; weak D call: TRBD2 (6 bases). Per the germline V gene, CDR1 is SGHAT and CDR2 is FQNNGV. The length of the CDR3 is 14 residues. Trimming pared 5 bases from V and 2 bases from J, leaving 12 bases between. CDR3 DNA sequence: TGTGCCAGCAGCCCCCGGGACTGGCAAGAGACCCAGTACTTC. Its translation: CASSPRDWQETQYF.

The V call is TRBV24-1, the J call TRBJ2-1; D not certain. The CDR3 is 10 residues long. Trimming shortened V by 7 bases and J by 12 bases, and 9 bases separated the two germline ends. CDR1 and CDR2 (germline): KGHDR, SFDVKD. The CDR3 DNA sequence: TGTGCCACCAGCCCAGTGTGGCAGTTCTTC. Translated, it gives CATSPVWQFF.

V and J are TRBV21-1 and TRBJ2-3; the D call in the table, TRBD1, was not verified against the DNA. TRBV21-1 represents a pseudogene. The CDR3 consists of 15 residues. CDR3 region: CASRYTGTITDTQYF. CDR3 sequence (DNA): TGTGCCAGCAGGTACACCGGGACCATCACAGATACGCAGTATTTT.

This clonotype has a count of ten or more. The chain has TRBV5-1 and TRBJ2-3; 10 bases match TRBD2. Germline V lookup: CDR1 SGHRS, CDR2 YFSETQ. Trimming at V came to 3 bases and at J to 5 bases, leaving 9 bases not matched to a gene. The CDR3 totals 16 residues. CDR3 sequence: CASSSNSGRSKDTQYF. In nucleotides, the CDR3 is TGCGCCAGCAGCTCAAATAGCGGGAGGAGTAAAGATACGCAGTATTTT.

In DNA, the CDR3 is TGTGCCAGCAGTTCCCCGGGCACTGAAGCTTTCTTT. Translating gives CASSSPGTEAFF. This chain links TRBV6-5 with TRBJ1-1; D is ambiguous. Germline CDR1 reads MNHEY; CDR2 reads SVGAGI. V was pared by 4 bases and J by 4 bases, with 7 bases between. The CDR3 is made up of 12 amino acids.

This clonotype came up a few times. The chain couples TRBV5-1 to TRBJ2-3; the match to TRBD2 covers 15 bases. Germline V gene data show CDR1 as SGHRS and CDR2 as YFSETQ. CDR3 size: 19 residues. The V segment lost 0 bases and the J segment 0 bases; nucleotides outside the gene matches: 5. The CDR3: CASSLAGTSGRYSTDTQYF. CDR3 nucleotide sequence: TGCGCCAGCAGCTTGGCCGGGACTAGCGGGAGGTATAGCACAGATACGCAGTATTTT. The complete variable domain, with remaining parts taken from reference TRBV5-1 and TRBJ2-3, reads KAGVTQTPRYLIKTRGQQVTLSCSPISGHRSVSWYQQTPGQGLQFLFEYFSETQRNKGNFPGRFSGRQFSNSRSEMNVSTLELGDSALYLCASSLAGTSGRYSTDTQYFGPGTRLTVL.

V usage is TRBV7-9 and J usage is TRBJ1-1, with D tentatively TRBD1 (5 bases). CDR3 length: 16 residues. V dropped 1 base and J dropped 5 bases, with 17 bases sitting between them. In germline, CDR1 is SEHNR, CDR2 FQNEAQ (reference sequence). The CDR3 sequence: CASSLVGQGEETEAFF. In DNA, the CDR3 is TGTGCCAGCAGCTTAGTGGGGCAGGGAGAGGAAACTGAAGCTTTCTTT.

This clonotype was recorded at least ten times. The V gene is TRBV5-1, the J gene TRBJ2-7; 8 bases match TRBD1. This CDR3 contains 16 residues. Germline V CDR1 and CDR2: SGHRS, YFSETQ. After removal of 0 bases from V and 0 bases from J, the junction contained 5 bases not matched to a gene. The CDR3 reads CASSLAGGLSSYEQYF. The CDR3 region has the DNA TGCGCCAGCAGCTTGGCAGGGGGCCTAAGCTCCTACGAGCAGTACTTC.

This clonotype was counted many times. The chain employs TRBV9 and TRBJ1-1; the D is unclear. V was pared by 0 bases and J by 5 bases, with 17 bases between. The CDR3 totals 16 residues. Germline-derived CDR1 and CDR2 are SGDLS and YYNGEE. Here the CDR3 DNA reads TGTGCCAGCAGCGTAGGCTGGGAAAAAGGATCGACTGAAGCTTTCTTT. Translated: CASSVGWEKGSTEAFF.

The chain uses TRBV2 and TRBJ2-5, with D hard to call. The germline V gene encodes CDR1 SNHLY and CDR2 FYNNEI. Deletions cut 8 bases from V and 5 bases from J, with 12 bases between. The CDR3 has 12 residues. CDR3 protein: CASWIARETQYF. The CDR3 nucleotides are TGTGCCAGCTGGATCGCCCGGGAGACCCAGTACTTC.

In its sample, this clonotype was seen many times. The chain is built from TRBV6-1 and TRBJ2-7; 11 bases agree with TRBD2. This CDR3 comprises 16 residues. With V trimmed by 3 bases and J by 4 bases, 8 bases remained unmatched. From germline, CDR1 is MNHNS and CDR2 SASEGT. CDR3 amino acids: CASSEYTSGSSYEQYF. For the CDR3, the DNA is TGTGCCAGCAGTGAGTATACTAGCGGGAGTTCTTACGAGCAGTACTTC.

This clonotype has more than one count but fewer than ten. The CDR3 sequence: CASSVTIEREGATDTQYF. Here the CDR3 DNA reads TGTGCCAGCAGCGTAACTATAGAGCGGGAGGGTGCCACAGATACGCAGTATTTT. The chain couples TRBV9 to TRBJ2-3, with 10 bases identical to TRBD2. From germline, CDR1 is SGDLS and CDR2 YYNGEE. This CDR3 region has 18 residues. The V gene end was trimmed by 1 base and the J gene end by 2 bases; junction bases not matched to a gene: 10.

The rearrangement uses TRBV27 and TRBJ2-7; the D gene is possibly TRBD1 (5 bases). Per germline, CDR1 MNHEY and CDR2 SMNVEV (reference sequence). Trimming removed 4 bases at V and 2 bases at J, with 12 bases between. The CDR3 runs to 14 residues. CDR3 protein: CASSSGLLTYEQYF. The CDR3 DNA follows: TGTGCCAGCAGTTCAGGGTTATTGACCTACGAGCAGTACTTC.

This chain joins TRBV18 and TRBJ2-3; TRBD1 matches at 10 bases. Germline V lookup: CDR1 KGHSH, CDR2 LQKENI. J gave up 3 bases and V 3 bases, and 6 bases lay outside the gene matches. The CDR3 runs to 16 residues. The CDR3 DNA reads TGTGCCAGCTCACCCCGACAGGGGGCGAGTACAGATACGCAGTATTTT. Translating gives CASSPRQGASTDTQYF.

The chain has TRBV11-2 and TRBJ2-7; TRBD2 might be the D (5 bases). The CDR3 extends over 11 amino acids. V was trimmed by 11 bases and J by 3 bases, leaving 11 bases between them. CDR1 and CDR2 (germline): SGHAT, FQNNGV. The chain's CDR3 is CACTRDYEQYF. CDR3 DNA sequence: TGTGCCTGCACCCGGGACTACGAGCAGTACTTC.

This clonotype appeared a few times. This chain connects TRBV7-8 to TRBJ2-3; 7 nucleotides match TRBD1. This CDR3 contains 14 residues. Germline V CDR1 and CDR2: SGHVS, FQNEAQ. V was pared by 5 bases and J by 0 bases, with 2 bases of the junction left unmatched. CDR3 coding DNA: TGTGCCAGCAGCAGGGGGCGTAGCACAGATACGCAGTATTTT. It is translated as CASSRGRSTDTQYF. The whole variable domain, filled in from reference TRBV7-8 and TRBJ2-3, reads GAGVSQSPRYKVAKRGQDVALRCDPISGHVSLFWYQQALGQGPEFLTYFQNEAQLDKSGLPSDRFFAERPEGSVSTLKIQRTQQEDSAVYLCASSRGRSTDTQYFGPGTRLTVL.

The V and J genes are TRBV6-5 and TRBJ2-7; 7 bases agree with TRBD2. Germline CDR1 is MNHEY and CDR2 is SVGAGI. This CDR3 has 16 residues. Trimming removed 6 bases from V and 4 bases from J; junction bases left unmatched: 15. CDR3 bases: TGTGCCAGCAGCCACCCCGGGCGGGCGCGGGGGTACGAGCAGTACTTC. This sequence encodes CASSHPGRARGYEQYF.

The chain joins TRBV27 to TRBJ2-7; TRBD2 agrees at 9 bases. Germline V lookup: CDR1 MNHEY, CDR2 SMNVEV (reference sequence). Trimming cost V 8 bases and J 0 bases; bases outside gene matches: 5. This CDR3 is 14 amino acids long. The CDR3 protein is CASGAGGTSYEQYF. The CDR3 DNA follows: TGTGCCAGCGGCGCGGGAGGGACCTCCTACGAGCAGTACTTC.